This T cell receptor (beta chain) emerged from a study of blood T cell repertoires in COVID-19. Study-level background: The analysed material was cDNA or gDNA that came from T cells, B-cell-depleted T cells, or PBMCs.

The germline CDR1 and CDR2 sequences are LGHDT and YNNKEL (reference sequence). The CDR3 has 15 amino acids. V was pared by 4 bases and J by 9 bases, with 13 bases of the junction left unmatched. Produced via immunoSEQ multiplex PCR; TCRdb's table is partial and in-frame only. The sample lists 100,000 to 150,000 clones, around 89% occurring once. Sequencing was done on a sample of peripheral blood. This TCR came from a man aged 50 to 59 with active or convalescent COVID-19. The chain joins TRBV3-1 (or the pseudogene TRBV3-2) to TRBJ2-3; TRBD2 matches 7 bases. The CDR3 loop is CASSPTGTKPITQYF. The DNA of the CDR3 is TGTGCCAGCAGCCCCACCGGGACTAAACCCATAACGCAGTATTTT.